Listed below are T cell receptor beta chains from one sample, sequenced in a study of CD8 T cells in Susac syndrome. TCRdb re-analysed the immunoSEQ multiplex PCR reads in MiXCR, keeping a single row per CDR3 protein. This sample carries approximately 180,000 distinct CDR3 sequences, under 97% of them seen once, and the ten largest clones take approximately 0.09%. Sample: CD4+ T cells from PBMCs. The origin of the receptors is a human donor with multiple sclerosis. Each CDR3 is given with its conserved first and last residue. The order of the fields is V gene, CDR3 protein.

TRBV14	CASSPSMNTEAFF
TRBV30	CAWSRTSAHNEQFF
TRBV28	CASSPNRVYEQFF
TRBV29-1	CSGTFGNTIYF
TRBV20-1	CSASAGQGTDTQYF
TRBV7-2	CASSLPGTGLTEAFF
TRBV24-1	CATSDPKAPGANVLTF
TRBV19	CASSRGGGYQETQYF
TRBV25-1	CASSDSGTYAQYF
TRBV2	CASSEARLALSSYNEQFF
TRBV28	CASSFIGGGHEQYF
TRBV3-1	CASSQDLGKETQYF
TRBV7-2	CASLVRQGTEAFF
TRBV27	CASSWNGATSGGDKNIQYF
TRBV20-1	CSAKTRNGYEQYF
TRBV27	CASTTYSGGSYGYTF
TRBV15	CATSRDPSQGYEQYF
TRBV30	CAWNRDRGHIRYGYTF
TRBV7-3	CASSTLTGAQNEQFF
TRBV4-2	CASSLTQGVNTGELFF
TRBV5-4	CASSLQAYGELFF
TRBV5-1	CASSLELLGPDKYF
TRBV7-8	CASSLAGQNYGYTF
TRBV24-1	CATSDPGREDEQYF
TRBV20-1	CSAKGGITGELFF
TRBV12-3/TRBV12-4	CATSRGEGPQHF
TRBV15	CATSRVASSYNSPLHF
TRBV6-2/TRBV6-3	CASSYSAVEAFF
TRBV14	CASSQRTGTVETQYF
TRBV10-3	CAISESLSQRKEFF
TRBV3-1	CASSPLGASKGVLTF
TRBV18	CASSPSPTYEQYF
TRBV2	CASSEASGWRYEQYF
TRBV3-1	CASSVGTGRTDTQYF
TRBV4-1	CASSQGGLAGNTIYF
TRBV18	CASSQLTGSNQPQHF
TRBV20-1	CSARRQTSNQPQHF
TRBV7-2	CASSLSRESNIQYF
TRBV29-1	CSVVGGYEQYF
TRBV6-1	CASSEVGYGYTF
TRBV5-4	CASSPRGRRKETQYF
TRBV7-3	CASSANRGPINEQFF
TRBV7-6	CASSPKQGPDEQYF
TRBV20-1	CSARDLLAGPDTQYF
TRBV27	CASIGKRDYEQYF
TRBV2	CASKGGLLHF
TRBV30	CAWSGLAGAYEQYF
TRBV4-2	CASSYRLASGGELFF
TRBV5-4	CASTFSGLRDNEQFF
TRBV5-1	CASRVGAPLYGYTF
TRBV3-1	CASGQSGASPLHF
TRBV2	CASSVLLEFQETQYF
TRBV14	CASSQGVAGTGFYEQYF
TRBV15	CATSSVAGSSYEQYF
TRBV12-3/TRBV12-4	CASGRDASSTDTQYF